The present entry profiles one TCR beta chain with its context. What it binds is unknown. The sample belongs to a study of cytomegalovirus exposure and HLA in healthy donors. The PCR made use of 60 Vbeta and 13 Jbeta primers. TCRdb keeps only in-frame clones here, not all; method: immunoSEQ multiplex PCR. Seen here are some 120,000 clones, about 81% observed once, and the top ten hold more than 7.5%. Broader study findings: Analyzed later, most CMV-associated TCR beta chains appeared HLA-restricted.

Sequencing used PBMCs. This sequence was found in a woman between 45 and 65 years old in good health and CMV-seropositive.

CDR3 region: CASSIVPPDTQYF. The CDR3 nucleotides read TGTGCCAGTAGTATTGTCCCCCCGGATACGCAGTATTTT. V usage is TRBV19 and J usage is TRBJ2-3, with unresolved D. The CDR3 runs 13 residues. In germline, CDR1 is LNHDA, CDR2 SQIVND (reference sequence). The ends were cut back, 3 bases at V and 6 bases at J, with 10 bases in the middle.